Listed below are T cell receptor beta chains from one sample, sequenced in a study of T cell repertoires in aging, cancer and after chemotherapy. One entry per CDR3 protein results from TCRdb running MiXCR on the multiplex PCR reads. The sample records approximately 9,700 distinct CDR3 sequences, 25% to 40% being singletons. Specimen: blood. All receptors derive from a human donor in good health. CDR3s include the opening cysteine and the closing phenylalanine or tryptophan. D genes are given only for firm matches. Clone size is stated in some rows and not others, as once, few, many or a class when expanded.

size	D	V	J	length	DNA	CDR3
NA	TRBD2	TRBV6-4	TRBJ2-1	15	TGTGCCAGCAGTATTGCGGGGGGGGCCCCCAATGAGCAGTTCTTC	CASSIAGGAPNEQFF
NA	NA	TRBV6-2/TRBV6-3	TRBJ1-5	15	TGTGCCAGCAGTTATGCAGGTTATAGCAATCAGCCCCAGCATTTT	CASSYAGYSNQPQHF
NA	TRBD2	TRBV24-1	TRBJ2-3	15	TGTGCCACCAGTGATCCTCGGGGGGTGCTAGATACGCAGTATTTT	CATSDPRGVLDTQYF
NA	TRBD1	TRBV27	TRBJ2-7	12	TGTGCCAGCAGGACAGGGGGCGGCGAGCAGTACTTC	CASRTGGGEQYF
NA	TRBD1	TRBV13	TRBJ1-6	18	TGTGCCAGCAGACACAGGGGAAGTTTAAGCTCCTATAATTCACCCCTCCACTTT	CASRHRGSLSSYNSPLHF
NA	NA	TRBV12-3/TRBV12-4	TRBJ1-2	12	TGTGCCAGCAGTTTAGTGAACTATGGCTACACCTTC	CASSLVNYGYTF
once	NA	TRBV19	TRBJ1-2	13	TGTGCCAGCAGCCGGACGGGGAGCTATGGCTACACCTTC	CASSRTGSYGYTF
NA	TRBD2	TRBV5-1	TRBJ2-7	15	TGCGCCAGCAGCCATGGACTAGCGGGAGTCGACGAGCAGTACTTC	CASSHGLAGVDEQYF
few	TRBD2	TRBV7-6	TRBJ2-2	20	TGTGCCAGCAGCCCGACCATCCTCCTTAGCGGGGGGGCCACCACCGGGGAGCTGTTTTTT	CASSPTILLSGGATTGELFF
NA	TRBD1	TRBV19	TRBJ2-2	17	TGTGCCAGTAGTATAAACAGGGGGCCCCGGAACACCGGGGAGCTGTTTTTT	CASSINRGPRNTGELFF
few	TRBD1	TRBV27	TRBJ2-2	15	TGTGCCAGCAGTTTATTGGACAGGCTCCCTGGGGAGCTGTTTTTT	CASSLLDRLPGELFF
few	TRBD2	TRBV7-6	TRBJ2-7	15	TGTGCCAGCAGCTCGGGGACTACCTACTCCTACGAGCAGTACTTC	CASSSGTTYSYEQYF
few	TRBD2	TRBV7-9	TRBJ2-7	14	TGTGCCAGCAGCGGTAGTGCTAGCGGGAGGGAGCAGTACTTC	CASSGSASGREQYF
few	TRBD2	TRBV27	TRBJ2-2	15	TGTGCCAGCAGTTTTCTAGCGGGGACCGGCGGGGAGCTGTTTTTT	CASSFLAGTGGELFF
NA	NA	TRBV19	TRBJ2-1	14	TGTGCCAGTAGTATCAGGACCTCCTACAATGAGCAGTTCTTC	CASSIRTSYNEQFF
NA	TRBD2	TRBV27	TRBJ2-1	16	TGTGCCAGCAGTTCCGGGACTAGCGGGAGGGTCGATGAGCAGTTCTTC	CASSSGTSGRVDEQFF
NA	NA	TRBV18	TRBJ2-7	14	TGTGCCAGCTCACCGGAGTCACTAACCTACGAGCAGTACTTC	CASSPESLTYEQYF